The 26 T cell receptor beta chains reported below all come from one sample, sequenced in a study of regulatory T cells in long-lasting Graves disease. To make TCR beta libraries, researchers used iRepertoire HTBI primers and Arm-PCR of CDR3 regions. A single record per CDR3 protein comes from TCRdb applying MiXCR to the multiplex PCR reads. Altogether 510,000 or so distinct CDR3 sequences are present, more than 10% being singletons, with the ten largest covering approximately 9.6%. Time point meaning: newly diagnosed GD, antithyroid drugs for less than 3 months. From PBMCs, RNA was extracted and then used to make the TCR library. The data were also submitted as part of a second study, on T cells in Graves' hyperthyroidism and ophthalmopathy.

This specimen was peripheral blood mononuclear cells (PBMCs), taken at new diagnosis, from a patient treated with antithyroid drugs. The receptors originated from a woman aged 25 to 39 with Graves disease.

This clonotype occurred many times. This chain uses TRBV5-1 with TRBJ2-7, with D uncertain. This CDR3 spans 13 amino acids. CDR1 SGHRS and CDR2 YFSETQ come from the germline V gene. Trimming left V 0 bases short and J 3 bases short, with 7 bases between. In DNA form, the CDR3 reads TGCGCCAGCAGCTTGGAAACAAACTACGAGCAGTACTTC. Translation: CASSLETNYEQYF.

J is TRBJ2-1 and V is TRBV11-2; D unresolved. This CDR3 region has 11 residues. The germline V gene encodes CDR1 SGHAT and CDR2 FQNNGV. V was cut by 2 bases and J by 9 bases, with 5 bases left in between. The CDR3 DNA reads TGTGCCAGCAGCTTAATCTTTGAGCAGTTCTTC. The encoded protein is CASSLIFEQFF.

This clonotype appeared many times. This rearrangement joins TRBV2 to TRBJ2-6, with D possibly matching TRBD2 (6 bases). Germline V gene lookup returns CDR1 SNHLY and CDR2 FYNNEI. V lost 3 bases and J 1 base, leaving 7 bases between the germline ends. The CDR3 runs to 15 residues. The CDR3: CASSEEGSGANVLTF. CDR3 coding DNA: TGTGCCAGCAGTGAGGAGGGATCTGGGGCCAACGTCCTGACTTTC. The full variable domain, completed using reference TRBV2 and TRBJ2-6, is EPEVTQTPSHQVTQMGQEVILRCVPISNHLYFYWYRQILGQKVEFLVSFYNNEISEKSEIFDDQFSVERPDGSNFTLKIRSTKLEDSAMYFCASSEEGSGANVLTFGAGSRLTVL.

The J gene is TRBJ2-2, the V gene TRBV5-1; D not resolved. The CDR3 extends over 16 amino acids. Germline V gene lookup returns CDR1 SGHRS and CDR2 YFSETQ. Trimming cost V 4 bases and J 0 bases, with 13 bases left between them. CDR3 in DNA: TGCGCCAGCAGCGTATATGGTCCAGCGAACACCGGGGAGCTGTTTTTT. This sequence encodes CASSVYGPANTGELFF.

The CDR3 DNA reads TGTGCGGGGTCTTTGGTCACAGATACGCAGTATTTT. Amino acids: CAGSLVTDTQYF. This chain connects TRBV7-9 to TRBJ2-3; D call uncertain. Looked up from germline, CDR1 is SEHNR and CDR2 is FQNEAQ (reference sequence). This CDR3 has 12 amino acids.

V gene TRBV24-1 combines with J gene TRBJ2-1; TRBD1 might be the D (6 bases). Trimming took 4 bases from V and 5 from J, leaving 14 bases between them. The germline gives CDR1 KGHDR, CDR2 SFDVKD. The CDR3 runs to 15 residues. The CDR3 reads CATSDPGAPNNEQFF. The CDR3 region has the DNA TGTGCCACCAGTGACCCAGGGGCCCCCAACAATGAGCAGTTCTTC.

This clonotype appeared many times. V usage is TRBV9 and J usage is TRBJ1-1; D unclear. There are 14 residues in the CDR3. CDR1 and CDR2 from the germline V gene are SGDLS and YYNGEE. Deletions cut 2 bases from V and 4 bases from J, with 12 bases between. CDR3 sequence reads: CASSVSGSLTEAFF. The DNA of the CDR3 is TGTGCCAGCAGCGTTTCGGGCAGTCTCACTGAAGCTTTCTTT.

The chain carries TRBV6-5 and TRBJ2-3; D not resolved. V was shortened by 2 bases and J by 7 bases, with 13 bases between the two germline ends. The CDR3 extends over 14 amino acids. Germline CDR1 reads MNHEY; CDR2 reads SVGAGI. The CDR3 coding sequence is TGTGCCAGCAGTTACGATTATACCACGAATACGCAGTATTTT. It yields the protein CASSYDYTTNTQYF.

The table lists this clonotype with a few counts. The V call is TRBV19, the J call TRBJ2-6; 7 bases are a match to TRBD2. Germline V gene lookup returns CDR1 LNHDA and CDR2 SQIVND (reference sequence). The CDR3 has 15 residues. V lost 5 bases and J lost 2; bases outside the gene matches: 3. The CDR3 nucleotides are TGTGCCAGTAGTCGGGGAGGGACTGGGGCCAACGTCCTGACTTTC. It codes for CASSRGGTGANVLTF.

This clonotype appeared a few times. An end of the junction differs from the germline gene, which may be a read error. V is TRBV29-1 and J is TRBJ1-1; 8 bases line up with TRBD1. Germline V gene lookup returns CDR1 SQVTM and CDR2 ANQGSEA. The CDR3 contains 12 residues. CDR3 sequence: CSVEDRGTEAFF. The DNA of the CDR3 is TGCAGCGTCGAAGACAGGGGCACTGAAGCTTTCTTT.

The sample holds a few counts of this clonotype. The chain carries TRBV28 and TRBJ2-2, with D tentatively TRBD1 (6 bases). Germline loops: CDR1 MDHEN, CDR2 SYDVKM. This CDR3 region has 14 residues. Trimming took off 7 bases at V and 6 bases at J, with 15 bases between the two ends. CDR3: CASKLSGGPGELFF. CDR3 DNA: TGTGCCAGCAAACTATCTGGGGGCCCCGGGGAGCTGTTTTTT.

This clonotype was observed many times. The CDR3 DNA reads as TGTGCCAGCAGTTGGGTGAAAAAGACCCAGTACTTC. Amino acid sequence: CASSWVKKTQYF. J is TRBJ2-5 and V is TRBV6-2 or TRBV6-3; D unresolved. There are 12 residues in the CDR3. Germline V gene sequence: CDR1 MNHEY, CDR2 SVGEGT. The ends were cut back, 4 bases at V and 6 bases at J, with 9 bases in the middle.

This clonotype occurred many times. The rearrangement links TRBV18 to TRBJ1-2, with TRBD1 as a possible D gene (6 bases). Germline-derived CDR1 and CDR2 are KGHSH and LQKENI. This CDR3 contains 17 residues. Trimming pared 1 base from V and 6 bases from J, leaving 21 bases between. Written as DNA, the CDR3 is TGTGCCAGCTCACCACAACCTGGACAGCCAGGATCCGATGGCTACACCTTC. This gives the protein CASSPQPGQPGSDGYTF.

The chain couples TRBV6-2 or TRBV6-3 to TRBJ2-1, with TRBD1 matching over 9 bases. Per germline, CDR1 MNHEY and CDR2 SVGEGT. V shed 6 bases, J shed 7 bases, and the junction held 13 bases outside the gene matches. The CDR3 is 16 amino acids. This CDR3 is CASRLLFGTGTNEQFF. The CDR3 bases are TGTGCCAGCAGACTCCTATTTGGGACAGGGACAAATGAGCAGTTCTTC.

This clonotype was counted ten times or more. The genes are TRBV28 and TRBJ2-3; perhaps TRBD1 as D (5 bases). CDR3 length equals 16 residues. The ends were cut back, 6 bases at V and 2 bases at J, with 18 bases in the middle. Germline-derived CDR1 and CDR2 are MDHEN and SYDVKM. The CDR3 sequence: CASRERGLRITDTQYF. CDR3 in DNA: TGTGCCAGCAGAGAAAGGGGTCTCCGCATCACAGATACGCAGTATTTT.

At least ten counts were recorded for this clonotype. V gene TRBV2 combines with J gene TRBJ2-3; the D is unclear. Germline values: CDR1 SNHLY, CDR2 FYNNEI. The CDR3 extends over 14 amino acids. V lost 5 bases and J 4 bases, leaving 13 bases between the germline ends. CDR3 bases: TGTGCCAGCAGTAGAGGATGGGTGGCAGATACGCAGTATTTT. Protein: CASSRGWVADTQYF.

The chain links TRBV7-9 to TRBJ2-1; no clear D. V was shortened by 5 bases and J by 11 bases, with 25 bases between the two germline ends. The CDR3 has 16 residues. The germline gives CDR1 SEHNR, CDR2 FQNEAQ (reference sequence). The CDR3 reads CASSPLPKGVLSKQFF. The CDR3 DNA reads TGTGCCAGCAGCCCCCTACCCAAGGGTGTTTTGTCGAAGCAGTTCTTC.

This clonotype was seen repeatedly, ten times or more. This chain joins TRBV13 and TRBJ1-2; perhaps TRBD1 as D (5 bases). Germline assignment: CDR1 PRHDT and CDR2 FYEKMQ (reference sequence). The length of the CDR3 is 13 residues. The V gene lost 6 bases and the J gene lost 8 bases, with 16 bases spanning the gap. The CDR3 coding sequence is TGTGCCAGCAGACTAGACAGCCGTCCAGGCTACACCTTC. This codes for CASRLDSRPGYTF.

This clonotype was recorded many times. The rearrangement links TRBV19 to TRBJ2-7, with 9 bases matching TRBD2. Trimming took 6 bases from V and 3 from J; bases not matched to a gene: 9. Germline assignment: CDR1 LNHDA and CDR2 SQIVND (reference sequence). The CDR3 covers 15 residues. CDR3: CASSTRIAGDYEQYF. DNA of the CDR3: TGTGCCAGTAGCACTCGAATAGCGGGGGACTACGAGCAGTACTTC.

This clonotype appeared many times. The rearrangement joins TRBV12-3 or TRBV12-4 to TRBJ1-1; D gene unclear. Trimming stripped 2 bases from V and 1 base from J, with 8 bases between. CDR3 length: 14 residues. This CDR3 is CASSLNTGNTEAFF. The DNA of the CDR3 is TGTGCCAGCAGTTTAAACACGGGGAACACTGAAGCTTTCTTT.

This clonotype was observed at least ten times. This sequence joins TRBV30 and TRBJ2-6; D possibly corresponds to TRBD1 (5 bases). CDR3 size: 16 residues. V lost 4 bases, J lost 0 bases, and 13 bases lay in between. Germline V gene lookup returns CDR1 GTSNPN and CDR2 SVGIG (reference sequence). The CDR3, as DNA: TGTGCCTGGACCCTGACAGTACCCTCTGGGGCCAACGTCCTGACTTTC. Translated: CAWTLTVPSGANVLTF.

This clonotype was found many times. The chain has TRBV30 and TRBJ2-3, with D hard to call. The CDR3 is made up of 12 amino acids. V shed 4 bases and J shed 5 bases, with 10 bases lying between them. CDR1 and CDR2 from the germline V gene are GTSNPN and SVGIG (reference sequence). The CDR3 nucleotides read TGTGCCTGGACTCGAGATCTAGATACGCAGTATTTT. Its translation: CAWTRDLDTQYF.

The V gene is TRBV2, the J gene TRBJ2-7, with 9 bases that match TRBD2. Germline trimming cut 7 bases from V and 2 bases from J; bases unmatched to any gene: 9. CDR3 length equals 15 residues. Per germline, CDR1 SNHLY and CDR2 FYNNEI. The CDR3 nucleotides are TGTGCCAGCATGCTCGCTAGCGGGGCTACCTACGAGCAGTACTTC. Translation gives CASMLASGATYEQYF.

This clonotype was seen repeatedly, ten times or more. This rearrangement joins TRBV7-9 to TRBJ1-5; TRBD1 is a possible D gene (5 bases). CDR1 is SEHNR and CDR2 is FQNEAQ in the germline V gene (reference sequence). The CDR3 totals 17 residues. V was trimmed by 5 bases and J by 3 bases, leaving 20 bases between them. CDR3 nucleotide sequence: TGTGCCAGCAGCGGCCGGGACGGTATATCGGTCAATCAGCCCCAGCATTTT. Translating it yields CASSGRDGISVNQPQHF. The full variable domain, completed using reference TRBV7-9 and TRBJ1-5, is DTGVSQNPRHKITKRGQNVTFRCDPISEHNRLYWYRQTLGQGPEFLTYFQNEAQLEKSRLLSDRFSAERPKGSFSTLEIQRTEQGDSAMYLCASSGRDGISVNQPQHFGDGTRLSIL.

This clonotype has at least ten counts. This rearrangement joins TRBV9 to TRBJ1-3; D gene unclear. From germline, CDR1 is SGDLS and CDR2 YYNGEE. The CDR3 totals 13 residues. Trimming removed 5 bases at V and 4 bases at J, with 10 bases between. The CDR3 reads CASSTDEGNTIYF. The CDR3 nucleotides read TGTGCCAGCAGTACAGACGAGGGAAACACCATATATTTT.

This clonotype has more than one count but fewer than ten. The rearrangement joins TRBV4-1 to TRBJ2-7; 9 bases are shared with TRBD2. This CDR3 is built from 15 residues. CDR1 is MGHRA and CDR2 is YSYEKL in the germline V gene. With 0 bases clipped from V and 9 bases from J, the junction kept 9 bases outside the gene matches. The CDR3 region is CASSQDLGGRAPQYF. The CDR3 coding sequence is TGCGCCAGCAGCCAAGATTTGGGCGGGAGGGCCCCGCAGTACTTC.